These 11 T cell receptor beta chains share one sample of origin, sequenced in a study of T and B cells in COVID-19 patients. TRB rearrangements were amplified by multiplex PCR with BIOMED2 TRB-A/B primers. TCRdb re-analysed the multiplex PCR reads in MiXCR, keeping a single row per CDR3 protein. There are over 10,000 distinct CDR3 sequences in the sample; approximately 24% occur only once, and 3.5% to 5% lies in the top ten. TRB was amplified from approximately 250-480 ng of blood genomic DNA. Sequences were obtained from blood. The receptors shown here come from a human donor who had recovered from COVID-19.

This clonotype was seen at least ten times. V gene TRBV5-6 combines with J gene TRBJ2-3, with 8 bases fitting TRBD2. The CDR3 length is 15 residues. The germline gives CDR1 SGHDT, CDR2 YYEEEE. Trimming at V came to 4 bases and at J to 4 bases, leaving 8 bases not matched to a gene. Written as DNA, the CDR3 is TGTGCCAGCAGCGAACGCGGGGGGCGGGCAGATACGCAGTATTTT. Translating gives CASSERGGRADTQYF.

The chain links TRBV19 to TRBJ2-7, with 7 positions matching TRBD1. After removal of 1 base from V and 3 bases from J, the junction contained 3 bases not matched to a gene. The CDR3 runs to 14 residues. The germline CDR1 and CDR2 sequences are LNHDA and SQIVND (reference sequence). As DNA, the CDR3 is TGTGCCAGTAGTATAGGGACAGGTGGCTACGAGCAGTACTTC. It translates to CASSIGTGGYEQYF.

This clonotype is judged medium-sized. V usage is TRBV6-5 and J usage is TRBJ1-6; 10 bases align to TRBD1. In germline, CDR1 is MNHEY, CDR2 SVGAGI. This CDR3 has 15 residues. With 5 bases clipped from V and 11 bases from J, the junction kept 9 bases outside the gene matches. CDR3 nucleotides: TGTGCCAGCAGTCCCCAGACAGGGGGCGGTCCACCCCTCCACTTT. It is translated as CASSPQTGGGPPLHF.

The rearrangement joins TRBV4-2 to TRBJ2-6; 9 bases fit TRBD1. Germline V CDR1 and CDR2: LGHNA, YNFKEQ. The V gene end was trimmed by 0 bases and the J gene end by 0 bases; junction bases not matched to a gene: 9. The CDR3 spans 20 residues. The CDR3 spells CASSQDRAGQGHSGANVLTF. The CDR3 nucleotides read TGTGCCAGCAGCCAAGATCGGGCGGGACAGGGCCACTCTGGGGCCAACGTCCTGACTTTC.

This clonotype has only a few counts. The chain links TRBV5-4 to TRBJ1-2, with D uncertain. The CDR3 length is 15 residues. CDR1 is SGHNT, CDR2 YYREEE, per germline (reference sequence). V was shortened by 3 bases and J by 0 bases, with 12 bases between the two germline ends. The CDR3 region has the DNA TGTGCCAGCAGCTCCGGACTGGGAGCTAACTATGGCTACACCTTC. It specifies CASSSGLGANYGYTF.

This clonotype is deemed medium-sized (0.01 to 0.1%). V is TRBV6-2 or TRBV6-3 and J is TRBJ2-7; D may be TRBD2 (5 bases). V dropped 6 bases and J dropped 6 bases, with 15 bases sitting between them. This CDR3 spans 13 amino acids. Looked up from germline, CDR1 is MNHEY and CDR2 is SVGEGT. The CDR3 region is CASSLTEVSEQYF. The DNA of the CDR3 is TGTGCCAGCAGCTTAACGGAGGTGAGCGAGCAGTACTTC.

This clonotype was seen a few times. The chain uses TRBV12-5 and TRBJ1-5; D is possibly TRBD1 (5 bases). Germline V gene sequence: CDR1 LGHNT, CDR2 FRNRAP. Trimming stripped 7 bases from V and 3 bases from J, with 16 bases between. The CDR3 runs to 15 residues. CDR3 nucleotide sequence: TGTGCTAGTGCCTCACCCGGGGCGTTCAATCAGCCCCAGCATTTT. The encoded protein is CASASPGAFNQPQHF.

The chain couples TRBV5-6 to TRBJ1-2; D not resolved. This CDR3 comprises 16 residues. The V end was cut by 4 bases, the J end by 0 bases, with 16 bases between. Germline lookup yields CDR1 SGHDT and CDR2 YYEEEE. The CDR3: CASSPPDSYSNYGYTF. CDR3 DNA: TGTGCCAGCAGCCCTCCGGATTCGTACTCTAACTATGGCTACACCTTC. Supplemented by reference TRBV5-6 and TRBJ1-2, the full variable domain reads DAGVTQSPTHLIKTRGQQVTLRCSPKSGHDTVSWYQQALGQGPQFIFQYYEEEERQRGNFPDRFSGHQFPNYSSELNVNALLLGDSALYLCASSPPDSYSNYGYTFGSGTRLTVV.

The genes are TRBV24-1 and TRBJ2-2; 9 bases fit TRBD1. This CDR3 is built from 16 residues. Germline V lookup: CDR1 KGHDR, CDR2 SFDVKD. V gave up 3 bases and J gave up 3 bases; unmatched junction bases: 4. CDR3 amino acids: CATSDLQGADTGELFF. The CDR3 DNA reads TGTGCCACCAGTGATCTACAGGGGGCAGACACCGGGGAGCTGTTTTTT.

This chain connects TRBV30 to TRBJ2-1, with TRBD2 matching 8 bases. Germline CDR1 and CDR2: GTSNPN and SVGIG (reference sequence). The V segment lost 3 bases and the J segment 9 bases; nucleotides outside the gene matches: 10. The CDR3 spans 14 residues. In DNA form, the CDR3 reads TGTGCCTGGAGGCAGGTAGCGGGAAGACTTGAGCAGTTCTTC. Translated: CAWRQVAGRLEQFF.

The CDR3 coding sequence is TGTGCCAGCAGTGAAGCCGGGACGGTGAACACTGAAGCTTTCTTT. It translates to CASSEAGTVNTEAFF. The rearrangement links TRBV2 to TRBJ1-1; tentatively, D is TRBD1 (5 bases). The germline V gene has CDR1 SNHLY and CDR2 FYNNEI. Trimming pared 0 bases from V and 0 bases from J, leaving 8 bases between. The CDR3 is 15 residues long. Full variable domain (missing parts from reference TRBV2 and TRBJ1-1): EPEVTQTPSHQVTQMGQEVILRCVPISNHLYFYWYRQILGQKVEFLVSFYNNEISEKSEIFDDQFSVERPDGSNFTLKIRSTKLEDSAMYFCASSEAGTVNTEAFFGQGTRLTVV.